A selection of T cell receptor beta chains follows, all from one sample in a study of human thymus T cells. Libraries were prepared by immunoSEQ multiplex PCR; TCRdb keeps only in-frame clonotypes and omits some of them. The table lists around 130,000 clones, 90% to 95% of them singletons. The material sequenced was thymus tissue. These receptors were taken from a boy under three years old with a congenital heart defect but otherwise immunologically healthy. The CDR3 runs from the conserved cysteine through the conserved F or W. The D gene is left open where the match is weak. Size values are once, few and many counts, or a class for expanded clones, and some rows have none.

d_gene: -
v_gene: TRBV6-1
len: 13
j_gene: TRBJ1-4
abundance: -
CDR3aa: CASSRQINEKLFF
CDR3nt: TGTGCCAGCAGTCGCCAGATTAATGAAAAACTGTTTTTT

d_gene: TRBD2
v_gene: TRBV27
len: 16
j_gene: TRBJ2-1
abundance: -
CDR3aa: CASSTPGTRFFDEQFF
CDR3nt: TGTGCCAGCAGTACCCCCGGGACTAGATTTTTCGATGAGCAGTTCTTC

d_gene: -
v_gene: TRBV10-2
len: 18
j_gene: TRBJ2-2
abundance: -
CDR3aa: CASSEATSQGQNTGELFF
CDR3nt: TGCGCCAGCAGTGAGGCTACATCACAGGGTCAGAACACCGGGGAGCTGTTTTTT

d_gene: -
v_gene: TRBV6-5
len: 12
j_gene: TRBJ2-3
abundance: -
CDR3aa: CASLQDPDTQYF
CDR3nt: TGTGCCAGCTTACAGGACCCAGATACGCAGTATTTT

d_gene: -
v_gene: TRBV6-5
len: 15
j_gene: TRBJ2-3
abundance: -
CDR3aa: CASRSRGPLGDTQYF
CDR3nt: TGTGCCAGCAGGTCGCGGGGGCCCCTTGGAGATACGCAGTATTTT

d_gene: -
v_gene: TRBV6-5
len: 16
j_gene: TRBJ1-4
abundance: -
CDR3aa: CASSYSNGGFGEKLFF
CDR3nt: TGTGCCAGCAGTTACTCGAATGGGGGCTTTGGGGAAAAACTGTTTTTT

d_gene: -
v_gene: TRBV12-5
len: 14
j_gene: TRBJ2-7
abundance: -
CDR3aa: CASGFSTGSYEQYF
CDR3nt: TGTGCTAGTGGTTTTTCTACAGGGTCCTACGAGCAGTACTTC

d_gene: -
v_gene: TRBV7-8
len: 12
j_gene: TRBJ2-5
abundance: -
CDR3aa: CASSPMWETQYF
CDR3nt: TGTGCCAGCAGCCCTATGTGGGAGACCCAGTACTTC

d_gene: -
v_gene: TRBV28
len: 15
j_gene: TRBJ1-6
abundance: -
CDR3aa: CASRRYTSYNSPLHF
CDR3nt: TGTGCCAGCAGGCGATACACATCCTATAATTCACCCCTCCACTTT

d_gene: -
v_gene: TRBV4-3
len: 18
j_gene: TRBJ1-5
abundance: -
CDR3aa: CASSQETVGGVSNQPQHF
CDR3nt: TGCGCCAGCAGCCAAGAGACCGTGGGGGGGGTTAGCAATCAGCCCCAGCATTTT

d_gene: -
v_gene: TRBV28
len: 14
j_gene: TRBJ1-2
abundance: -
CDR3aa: CASISRGPPYGYTF
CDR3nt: TGTGCCAGCATTTCCCGGGGACCTCCCTATGGCTACACCTTC

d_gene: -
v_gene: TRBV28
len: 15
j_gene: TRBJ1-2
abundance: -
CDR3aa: CASSPSRGTSYGYTF
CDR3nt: TGTGCCAGCAGTCCCTCGAGGGGGACCTCCTATGGCTACACCTTC

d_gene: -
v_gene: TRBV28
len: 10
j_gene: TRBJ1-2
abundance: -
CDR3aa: CAIQGQGYTF
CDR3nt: TGTGCCATCCAAGGGCAAGGCTACACCTTC

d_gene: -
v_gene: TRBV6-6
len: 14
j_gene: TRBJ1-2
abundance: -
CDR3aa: CASSPGWASRGYTF
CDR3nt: TGTGCCAGCAGCCCCGGATGGGCCTCTCGGGGCTACACCTTC

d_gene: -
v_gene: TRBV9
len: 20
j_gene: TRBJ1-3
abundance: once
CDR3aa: CASSVVILVETRDPGNTIYF
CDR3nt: TGTGCCAGCAGCGTCGTTATTCTAGTAGAGACGAGGGATCCTGGAAACACCATATATTTT

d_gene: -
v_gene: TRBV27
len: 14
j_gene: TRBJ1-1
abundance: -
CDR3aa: CASSFTQKNTEAFF
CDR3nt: TGTGCCAGCAGTTTTACCCAGAAGAACACTGAAGCTTTCTTT

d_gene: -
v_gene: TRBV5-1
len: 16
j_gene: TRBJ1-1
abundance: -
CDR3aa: CASSPGVGGWATEAFF
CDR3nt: TGCGCCAGCAGCCCGGGGGTCGGGGGCTGGGCCACTGAAGCTTTCTTT